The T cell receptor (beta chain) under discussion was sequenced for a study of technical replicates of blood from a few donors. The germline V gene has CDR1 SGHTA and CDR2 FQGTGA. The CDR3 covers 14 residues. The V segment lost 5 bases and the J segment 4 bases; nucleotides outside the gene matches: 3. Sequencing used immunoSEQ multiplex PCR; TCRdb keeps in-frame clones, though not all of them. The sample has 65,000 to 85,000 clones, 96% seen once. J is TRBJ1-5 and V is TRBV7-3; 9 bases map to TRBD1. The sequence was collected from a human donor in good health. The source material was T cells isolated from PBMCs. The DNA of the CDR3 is TGTGCCAGCAGCCCGACAGGGGGGAATCAGCCCCAGCATTTT. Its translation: CASSPTGGNQPQHF.